This TCR beta chain was observed in a study of persistence of HIV-infected CD4 T cells. Germline V gives CDR1 SGHRS, CDR2 YFSETQ. The CDR3 extends over 14 amino acids. V shed 3 bases and J shed 3 bases, with 12 bases lying between them. Study-wide findings and caveats: Degenerate expanded CDR3beta sequences were enriched among CMV- and Gag-responding cells.

Overlapping HIV-1 Gag 15-mer peptides at 0.85 to 1 ug per peptide per mL were used. Sorting selected CD4+ T cells upregulating both CD40 ligand and CD69. This was the immunoSEQ version 4 assay in survey mode. The table came from immunoSEQ multiplex PCR; TCRdb's copy has only in-frame clones and leaves some out. This table has under 25,000 clones, roughly 60% appearing once. By its share, this clone is medium-sized. Antigen specificity is unknown. This TCR derives from an adult woman with HIV who was CMV-seropositive. This chain connects TRBV5-1 to TRBJ1-1; maybe TRBD1 (5 bases). The sample was CD4+ T cells sorted from PBMCs after 18-hour stimulation, taken from a patient who received antiretroviral therapy. The CDR3 protein is CASSWEGQDTEAFF. CDR3 DNA sequence: TGCGCCAGCAGCTGGGAGGGGCAAGACACTGAAGCTTTCTTT.